These 7 T cell receptor beta chains were all obtained from the same sample, sequenced in a study of immune characteristics of hereditary and idiopathic chronic pancreatitis. Measured with immunoSEQ multiplex PCR; TCRdb has only the in-frame clones, and not every one. The table has around 9,400 clones, roughly 80% seen once; the top ten hold 13% to 15%. The pancreas tissue came from patients undergoing total pancreatectomy with islet autotransplantation. Input material: pancreas tissue with idiopathic chronic pancreatitis. The origin of the receptors is a human donor with chronic pancreatitis.

V is TRBV15 and J is TRBJ1-2; no firm D call. Germline CDR1 and CDR2: LNHNV and YYDKDF (reference sequence). The CDR3 length is 16 residues. Between the trimmed V and J ends, which lost 8 bases and 8 bases, there was a span of 27 bases. CDR3: CATERFGDGRFKGYTF. The CDR3 DNA is TGTGCCACCGAAAGGTTTGGAGACGGACGATTCAAGGGCTACACCTTC.

This clone occurred once. The V call is TRBV5-1, the J call TRBJ2-3; 7 nucleotides agree with TRBD1. The V and J ends lost 0 bases and 6 bases, in that order; junction bases with no gene match: 7. Looked up from germline, CDR1 is SGHRS and CDR2 is YFSETQ. This CDR3 is built from 15 residues. The CDR3 loop reads CASSLEGTAWDTQYF. The DNA for the CDR3 is TGCGCCAGCAGCTTGGAGGGGACAGCCTGGGATACGCAGTATTTT. Full variable domain (remainder filled in from reference TRBV5-1 and TRBJ2-3): KAGVTQTPRYLIKTRGQQVTLSCSPISGHRSVSWYQQTPGQGLQFLFEYFSETQRNKGNFPGRFSGRQFSNSRSEMNVSTLELGDSALYLCASSLEGTAWDTQYFGPGTRLTVL.

The rearrangement joins TRBV19 to TRBJ2-7, with D perhaps TRBD1 (6 bases). Germline V lookup: CDR1 LNHDA, CDR2 SQIVND (reference sequence). The CDR3 runs to 14 residues. Trimming shortened V by 2 bases and J by 3 bases, and 11 bases separated the two germline ends. The CDR3 loop is CASSITGNLYEQYF. CDR3 nucleotide sequence: TGTGCCAGTAGTATAACAGGGAACCTCTACGAGCAGTACTTC. The full variable domain, in which reference TRBV19 and TRBJ2-7 provide the parts outside the CDR3, is DGGITQSPKYLFRKEGQNVTLSCEQNLNHDAMYWYRQDPGQGLRLIYYSQIVNDFQKGDIAEGYSVSREKKESFPLTVTSAQKNPTAFYLCASSITGNLYEQYFGPGTRLTVT.

This clone was counted a few times. The V gene is TRBV6-2 or TRBV6-3, the J gene TRBJ2-5; possibly TRBD1 or TRBD2 for D (6 bases each). Germline-derived CDR1 and CDR2 are MNHEY and SVGEGT. This CDR3 comprises 18 residues. V lost 6 bases to trimming and J lost 4 bases, with 27 bases between them. DNA for the CDR3: TGTGCCAGCAGCCCTGGTGGTGGGGGCCCGGGGGTCCCAGAGACCCAGTACTTC. It is translated as CASSPGGGGPGVPETQYF.

This rearrangement joins TRBV29-1 to TRBJ1-5, with D possibly TRBD1 on 6 matching bases. V was clipped by 7 bases and J by 2 bases, with 15 bases between them. The CDR3 is 14 amino acids. Looked up from germline, CDR1 is SQVTM and CDR2 is ANQGSEA. The DNA of the CDR3 is TGCAGCGCCATTACAGGGTATGGCAATCAGCCCCAGCATTTT. Protein product: CSAITGYGNQPQHF.

The rearrangement links TRBV2 to TRBJ1-4; no reliable D call. Germline lookup yields CDR1 SNHLY and CDR2 FYNNEI. This CDR3 spans 13 amino acids. Trimming took off 10 bases at V and 8 bases at J, with 17 bases between the two ends. CDR3 in amino acids: CATSGDIYEKLFF. The CDR3 DNA follows: TGTGCCACCAGCGGGGATATTTACGAAAAACTGTTTTTT.

The V gene is TRBV9, the J gene TRBJ1-1, with a tentative D call TRBD1 (5 bases). Germline V gives CDR1 SGDLS, CDR2 YYNGEE. CDR3 length equals 16 residues. Between the trimmed V and J ends, which lost 1 base and 3 bases, there was a span of 16 bases. The CDR3 DNA reads as TGTGCCAGCAGCGTAAAGGGACTAAGTCTGGACACTGAAGCTTTCTTT. It codes for CASSVKGLSLDTEAFF.